The T cell receptor (beta chain) described here comes from a study of blood T cell repertoires in COVID-19. Study summary: Sources were T cells, B-cell-depleted T cells, or PBMCs; the material itself was cDNA or gDNA.

The germline V gene has CDR1 MGHRA and CDR2 YSYEKL. The CDR3 spans 13 residues. Between the trimmed V and J ends, which lost 1 base and 4 bases, there was a span of 7 bases. As processed by the authors: Reference gene primer amplification yielded estimated nucleated cell counts. TCRdb's table, derived via immunoSEQ multiplex PCR, lists solely in-frame clones and lacks some. V, J and clone size derive from that table, while D and trimming were established from the DNA sequence. The sample gives 300,000 or so clones, 90% to 95% of which show up once; about 2.2% is in the top ten. The rearrangement links TRBV4-1 to TRBJ1-2; D gene ambiguous. This TCR was sampled from a woman in her twenties or thirties with COVID-19, enrolled during active disease. Specimen: peripheral blood. The CDR3 region has the DNA TGCGCCAGCAGCCAAGTTGGCAGCTATGGCTACACCTTC. Protein: CASSQVGSYGYTF.